Here is one T cell receptor beta chain with its context. Its antigen remains undetermined. Within one base of it there is no much larger clone, and no base qualities were kept. This specimen comes from a study of blood T cell repertoires in COVID-19 (dated by TCRdb to the early 2020s). General notes on the study: Samples covering the acute and convalescent phases of COVID-19 were provided by collaborators in the United States, Italy and Spain. The prospective study material was composed of cDNA or gDNA derived from T cells, B-cell-depleted T cells, or PBMCs. Deeply sampled blood TCRbeta repertoires from subjects exposed to, actively infected with, or recovered from COVID-19 were included in the dataset. The repertoires were released in a freely available public database meant as a resource for research on the immune response to SARS-CoV-2. The samples were drawn from two sources: the first 160 participants of the ongoing ImmuneRACE study, and approximately 1,300 subjects contributed by 6 global collaborators. The sample metadata nearly always contained a de-identified subject ID, COVID-19 status, age in years and sex. Where available, HLA class I and class II types were taken from metadata supplied by the sample provider and were not determined by assay-based typing.

TCRbeta CDR3 regions were amplified from genomic DNA by means of the immunoSEQ Assay, a bias-controlled multiplex PCR. Processing in the source paper ran as follows. Within the assay, amplification of reference gene primers was used to estimate how many nucleated cells each sample contained. Sequence reads were collapsed and filtered to measure the absolute abundance of every unique TCRbeta CDR3 rearrangement. For each sample, productive Simpson clonality was calculated as the square root of Simpson's diversity index across productive rearrangements. Imported from immuneACCESS, the table was reduced by TCRdb to in-frame sequences with V and J called. These copies leave out some clones; in studies compared against another copy, an unresolved V gene accounts for under half, and the cause of the remainder is not known. The DNA was the basis for D and trimming; V, J and clone size are from that table. This sample has roughly 150,000 clones in its table, and roughly 85% of those were observed once. The ten most abundant clones make up about 4.5% of the sample.

Points the paper makes about the study in general: The amount of clinical and demographic metadata varied by source and participant and was provided uncurated.

Enrolling through a virtual design, the prospective study's participants ranged in age from roughly 18 to 95 years and lived across roughly 24 United States geographic areas. In the prospective study, participants were assigned to cohorts based on the clinical history participants reported in a screening survey and a study questionnaire. Recovered participants in ImmuneRACE Cohort 3 were defined by two consecutive negative NP/OP PCR tests, clearance by a healthcare professional, or resolution of symptoms. Each participant in the prospective study had whole blood, serum and a nasopharyngeal or oropharyngeal swab collected by mobile phlebotomists. Participants in the prospective study had the option to provide additional blood draws and questionnaires over a roughly two-month period. Prospective study blood samples were shipped either frozen or at room temperature before DNA extraction. The germline V gene (reference sequence) yields LNHDA for CDR1 and SQIVND for CDR2. V is cut back by 3 bases and J by 3 bases, with 9 bases in the junction unmatched. The CDR3 contains 17 residues, cysteine and phenylalanine counted. Only the CDR3 part of the read is kept: 51 bases, read in frame from the first base.

This clonotype was sampled from a man aged 50 to 60 who had recovered from COVID-19. The source material was PBMCs or T cells enriched from blood (not recorded which). The chain was built from TRBV19 and TRBJ2-1; 9 bases in the middle match TRBD2. For the CDR3, the sequence is CASSIYPTSGNYNEQFF. Here is the DNA: TGTGCCAGTAGTATTTACCCGACTAGCGGAAACTACAATGAGCAGTTCTTC.